This T cell receptor beta chain was retrieved from a study of T cell responses to AZD1222 COVID-19 vaccine. Findings and limits, study-wide: Vaccine-associated CD4 TCRs spanned spike, dominant at 160-218 and 743-854. None of the repertoires were sampled until the peak T cell response had passed. White British ancestry dominated among donors, who included more females, and clonal diversity was possibly underestimated. Spike-specific TCR repertoires showed rising breadth and depth after two AZD1222 doses.

Sequenced by immunoSEQ multiplex PCR; TCRdb stores in-frame clones only, minus some. This repertoire shows roughly 200,000 clones, roughly 94% found once; its top ten account for roughly 1.8%. CDR3 length: 10 residues. CDR1 LNHDA and CDR2 SQIVND come from the germline V gene (reference sequence). The J segment lost 11 bases and the V segment lost 6 bases, leaving 2 bases of the junction unmatched. In regard to this clone: No antigen is known for it.

The source of this sequence is an adult who received the MenACWY meningococcal vaccine as a control. Source: peripheral blood, taken 28 days after the second dose of the MenACWY control vaccine. The chain couples TRBV19 to TRBJ1-1; 8 positions match TRBD1. CDR3 protein: CASRDRVAFF. The CDR3 region has the DNA TGTGCCAGTAGGGACAGGGTGGCTTTCTTT.